The entry below describes one T cell receptor (beta chain). What it binds is unknown. These data belong to a study of blood T cells in healthy people across ages. About the research overall: Template switching recovered approximately one barcoded beta molecule for every two T cells.

V lost 6 bases and J lost 5; bases outside the gene matches: 12. This CDR3 has 17 amino acids. Germline V CDR1 and CDR2: SGHAT, FQNNGV. Study-wide findings and caveats: Long-lived donors carried more naive CD4+ cells and greater diversity than aged donors. Strong correlation was found linking TCR beta diversity to naive T cell percentage.

A second about 7 to 11 cycle PCR used barcoded and J-beta primers. TCRdb passed the 5' RACE reads through MiXCR, listing each CDR3 protein once. The table includes about 780,000 distinct CDR3 sequences, around half detected once. Isolation of PBMCs gave at least 6 million cells per sample. The chain uses TRBV11-2 and TRBJ2-5, with TRBD2 identical over 13 bases. This receptor was obtained from a man older than 75 in good health. Sample: blood. DNA for the CDR3: TGTGCCAGCAGATATGGACTAGCGGGAGTAAGTTTGGAGACCCAGTACTTC. This encodes CASRYGLAGVSLETQYF.